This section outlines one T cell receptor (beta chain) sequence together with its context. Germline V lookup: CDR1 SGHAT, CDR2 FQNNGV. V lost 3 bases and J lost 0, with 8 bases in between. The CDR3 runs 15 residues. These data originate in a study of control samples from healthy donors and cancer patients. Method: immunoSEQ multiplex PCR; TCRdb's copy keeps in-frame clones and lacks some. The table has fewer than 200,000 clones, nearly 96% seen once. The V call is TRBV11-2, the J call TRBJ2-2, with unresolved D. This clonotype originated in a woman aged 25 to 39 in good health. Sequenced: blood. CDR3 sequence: CASSFFVSNTGELFF. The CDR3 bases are TGTGCCAGCAGCTTTTTTGTATCGAACACCGGGGAGCTGTTTTTT.